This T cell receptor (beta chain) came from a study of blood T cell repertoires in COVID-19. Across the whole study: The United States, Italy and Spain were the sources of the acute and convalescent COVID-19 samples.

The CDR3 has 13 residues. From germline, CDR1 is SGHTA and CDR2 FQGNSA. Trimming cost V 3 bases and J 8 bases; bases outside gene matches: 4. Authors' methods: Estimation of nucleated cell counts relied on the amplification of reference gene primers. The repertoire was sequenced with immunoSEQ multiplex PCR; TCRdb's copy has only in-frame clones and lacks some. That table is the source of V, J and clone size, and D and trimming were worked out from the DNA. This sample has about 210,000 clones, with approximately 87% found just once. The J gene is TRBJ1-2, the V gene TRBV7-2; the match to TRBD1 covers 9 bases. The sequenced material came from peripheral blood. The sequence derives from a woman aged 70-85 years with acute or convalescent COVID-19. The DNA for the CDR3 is TGTGCCAGCAGCTTGGGGACAGGGCAAGGCTACACCTTC. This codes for CASSLGTGQGYTF.